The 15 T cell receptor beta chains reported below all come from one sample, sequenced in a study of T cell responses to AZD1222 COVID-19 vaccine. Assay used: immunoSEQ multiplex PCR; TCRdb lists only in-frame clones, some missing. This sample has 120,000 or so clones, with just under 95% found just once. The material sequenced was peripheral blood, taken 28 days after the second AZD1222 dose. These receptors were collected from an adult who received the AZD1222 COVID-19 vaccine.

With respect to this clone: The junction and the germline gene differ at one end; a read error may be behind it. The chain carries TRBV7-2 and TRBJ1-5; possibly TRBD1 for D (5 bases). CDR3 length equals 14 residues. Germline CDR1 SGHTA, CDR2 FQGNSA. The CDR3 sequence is CASSLAGRGQPQHF. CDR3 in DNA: TGTGCCAGCAGCCTAGCGGGGCGCGGGCAGCCCCAGCATTTT.

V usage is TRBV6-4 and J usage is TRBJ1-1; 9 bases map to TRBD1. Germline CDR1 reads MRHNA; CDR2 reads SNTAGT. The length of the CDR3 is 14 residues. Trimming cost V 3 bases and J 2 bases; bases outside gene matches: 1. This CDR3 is CASSEGQGNTEAFF. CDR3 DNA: TGTGCCAGCAGTGAGGGACAGGGTAACACTGAAGCTTTCTTT.

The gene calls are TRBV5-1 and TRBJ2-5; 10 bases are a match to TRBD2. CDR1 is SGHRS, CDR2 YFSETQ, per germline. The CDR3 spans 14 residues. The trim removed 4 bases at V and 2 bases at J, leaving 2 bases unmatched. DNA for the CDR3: TGCGCCAGCAGCGCTAGCGGGGGACAAGAGACCCAGTACTTC. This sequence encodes CASSASGGQETQYF.

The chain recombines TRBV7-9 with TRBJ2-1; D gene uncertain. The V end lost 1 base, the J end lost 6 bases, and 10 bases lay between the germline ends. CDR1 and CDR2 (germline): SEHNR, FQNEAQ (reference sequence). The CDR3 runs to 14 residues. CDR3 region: CASSLGAASNEQFF. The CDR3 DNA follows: TGTGCCAGCAGCTTAGGAGCAGCGTCCAATGAGCAGTTCTTC.

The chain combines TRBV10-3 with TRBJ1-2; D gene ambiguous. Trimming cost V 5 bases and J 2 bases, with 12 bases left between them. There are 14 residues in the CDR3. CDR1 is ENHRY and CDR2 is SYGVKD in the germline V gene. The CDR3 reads CAISTQTGNYGYTF. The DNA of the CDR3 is TGTGCCATCAGTACACAGACGGGGAACTATGGCTACACCTTC.

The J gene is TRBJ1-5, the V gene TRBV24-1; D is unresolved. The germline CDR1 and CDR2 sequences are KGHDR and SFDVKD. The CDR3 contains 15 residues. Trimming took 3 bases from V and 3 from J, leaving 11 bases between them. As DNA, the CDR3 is TGTGCCACCAGTGATACCCGGGCCCCCAATCAGCCCCAGCATTTT. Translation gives CATSDTRAPNQPQHF.

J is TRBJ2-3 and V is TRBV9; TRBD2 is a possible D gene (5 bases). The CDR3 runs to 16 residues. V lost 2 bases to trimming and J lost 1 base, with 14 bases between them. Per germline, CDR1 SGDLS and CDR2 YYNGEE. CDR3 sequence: CASSVLNGVGTDTQYF. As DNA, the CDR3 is TGTGCCAGCAGCGTCCTGAACGGGGTAGGCACAGATACGCAGTATTTT.

DNA for the CDR3: TGTGCCAGCAGCCAAGGCAAAACATTCGCACAGGGGGCGATTACCGGGGAGCTGTTTTTT. Translated, it gives CASSQGKTFAQGAITGELFF. The V call is TRBV14, the J call TRBJ2-2; 9 positions match TRBD1. The CDR3 is 20 residues long. V trimming: 1 base; J trimming: 5 bases; junction bases outside the gene matches: 17. Germline-derived CDR1 and CDR2 are SGHDN and FVKESK.

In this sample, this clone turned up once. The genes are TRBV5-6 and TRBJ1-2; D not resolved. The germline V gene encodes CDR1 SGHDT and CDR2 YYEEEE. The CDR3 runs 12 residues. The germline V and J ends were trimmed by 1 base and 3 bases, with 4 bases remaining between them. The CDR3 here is CASSLFDYGYTF. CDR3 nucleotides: TGTGCCAGCAGCTTGTTTGACTATGGCTACACCTTC.

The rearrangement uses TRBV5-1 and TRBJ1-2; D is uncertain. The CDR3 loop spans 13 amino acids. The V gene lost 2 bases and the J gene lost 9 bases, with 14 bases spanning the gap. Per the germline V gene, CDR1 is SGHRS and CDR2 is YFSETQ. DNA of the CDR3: TGCGCCAGCAGCTTAGACGGAGAAGTAAGCTACACCTTC. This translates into CASSLDGEVSYTF. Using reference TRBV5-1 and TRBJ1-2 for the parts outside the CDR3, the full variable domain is KAGVTQTPRYLIKTRGQQVTLSCSPISGHRSVSWYQQTPGQGLQFLFEYFSETQRNKGNFPGRFSGRQFSNSRSEMNVSTLELGDSALYLCASSLDGEVSYTFGSGTRLTVV.

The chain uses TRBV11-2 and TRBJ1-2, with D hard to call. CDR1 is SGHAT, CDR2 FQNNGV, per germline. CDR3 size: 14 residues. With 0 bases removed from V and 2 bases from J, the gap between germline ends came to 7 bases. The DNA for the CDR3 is TGTGCCAGCAGCTTAGATCCAGCGAACTATGGCTACACCTTC. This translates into CASSLDPANYGYTF.

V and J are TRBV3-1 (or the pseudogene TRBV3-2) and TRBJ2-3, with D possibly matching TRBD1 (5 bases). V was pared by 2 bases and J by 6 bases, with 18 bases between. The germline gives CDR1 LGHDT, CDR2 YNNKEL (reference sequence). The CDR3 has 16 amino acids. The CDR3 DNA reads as TGTGCCAGCAGCCAAAGAACGGGCGGACAACAGGATACGCAGTATTTT. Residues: CASSQRTGGQQDTQYF.

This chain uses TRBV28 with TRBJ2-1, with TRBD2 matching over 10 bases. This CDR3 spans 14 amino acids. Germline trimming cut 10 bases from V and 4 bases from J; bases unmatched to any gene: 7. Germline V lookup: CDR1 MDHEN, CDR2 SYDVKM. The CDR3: CATALAGEYNEQFF. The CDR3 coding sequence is TGTGCCACCGCCCTAGCGGGGGAATACAATGAGCAGTTCTTC.

In DNA, the CDR3 is TGCGCCAGCAGTGAGTCCCAGGGCGGAGGCTACACCTTC. As protein: CASSESQGGGYTF. The V call is TRBV10-1, the J call TRBJ1-2, with D tentatively TRBD1 (5 bases). V lost 0 bases and J lost 8, with 10 bases in between. This CDR3 has 13 amino acids. The germline gives CDR1 WNHNN, CDR2 SYGVQD (reference sequence).

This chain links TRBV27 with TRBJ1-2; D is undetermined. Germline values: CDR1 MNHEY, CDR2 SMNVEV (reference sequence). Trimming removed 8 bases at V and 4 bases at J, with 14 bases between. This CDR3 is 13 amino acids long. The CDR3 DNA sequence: TGTGCCAGCGGTCGATGGTCTGGCTATGGCTACACCTTC. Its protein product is CASGRWSGYGYTF.